This TCR beta chain stems from a study of shared clonotypes between healthy human individuals. Terminally differentiated effector memory CD45RA+ cells were excluded from the naive CD8 cells, which were CD45RO-negative and positively selected for CCR7. Study findings and constraints: Genetic and exposure-history diversity was limited by the few donors. The study generally estimated greater richness for naive than memory subsets. Among non-shared clonotypes, generation probabilities were lower than among those shared by all four donors.

Authors' data handling: Because ImmunoSEQ provided only junction sequences with no quality scores, the filtering differed. Sequencing was performed with immunoSEQ multiplex PCR; in TCRdb, only in-frame clones are kept and a portion is missing. The DNA was the basis for D and trimming; V, J and clone size are from that table. The top ten clones hold roughly 1.2% of a sample with about 2 million clones, 85% to 95% of them seen once. This clone was seen only once. Its antigen remains unknown. The CDR3 consists of 14 residues. In germline, CDR1 is SGHAT, CDR2 FQNNGV. V shed 5 bases and J shed 7 bases, with 14 bases lying between them.

The sequence was collected from a man between 18 and 29 years old in good health. The rearrangement joins TRBV11-2 to TRBJ1-4; a possible D gene is TRBD1 (5 bases). The sample taken for sequencing was naive CD8+ T cells sorted from blood. The CDR3 sequence is CASSQEGRGEKLFF. The CDR3 coding sequence is TGTGCCAGCAGCCAGGAGGGGAGGGGTGAAAAACTGTTTTTT.